The source of this TCR beta chain is a study of shared clonotypes between healthy human individuals (dated by TCRdb to the early 2020s). For the study in its entirety: Three men and two women, aged 18 to 49 years, made up the cohort. Libraries were prepared and TCR repertoires were sequenced by different laboratories using diverse techniques, in order to increase sequencing depth and limit assay-specific biases. Leukapheresis yielded between about 0.85 and 9.5 billion PBMCs per donor. To estimate repertoire size and how much clonotype sharing occurs between individuals, the study deeply sequenced the blood TCR repertoires of five healthy adults. For each donor, CD4 naive and CD4 memory were each given three plates, CD8 naive was given two plates, and CD8 memory was given one plate.

Turning to this clone: Which antigen it targets is not known. No qualities accompany the bases; no much larger clone lies one base away.

Trimming at the junction amounts to 5 bases on V and 3 bases on J, and the germline ends lie 20 bases apart. The cysteine opens and the phenylalanine closes a CDR3 of 16 amino acids. The read is trimmed to its CDR3 DNA, 48 bases read in frame from base 1. For CDR1 and CDR2, the germline V gene (reference sequence) lists PRHDT and FYEKMQ. Overall results and qualifications from the work: Only blood was sampled, and tissue TCR repertoires likely differ from those in blood. When a handful of donors were compared, the shared fraction of clonotypes was about 5% for naive CD4, less than 4% for naive CD8, about 2.5% for memory CD4, and less than 0.5% for memory CD8. Incomplete sequencing was indicated by rarefaction of sorted-subset datasets, despite the large sequencing depth. The genetic and exposure-history diversity represented was limited by the small number of donors. Larger estimated clonotype richness was generally found for naive subsets than for memory subsets. Clonotypes shared by all four sorted-subset donors showed higher generation probabilities than non-shared clonotypes. Pairwise subsampling led to the expectation that sequencing depth would affect the degree of clonotype sharing among donors.

Healthy HIV-negative adults with no recently reported acute infections or vaccinations were included as donors. All donors were Caucasian adults living in Nashville, Tennessee, USA. CD4+ T cells were enriched by magnetic negative selection; naive cells were then positively selected on CD45RA, and the negative fraction formed the memory subset. After blood collection by leukapheresis, PBMCs were isolated using Ficoll-Histopaque density gradient centrifugation and then cryopreserved in the vapor phase of liquid nitrogen. Analytical flow cytometry was used to check the purity and quantity of each magnetically sorted T cell population. Genomic DNA was isolated from every sorted fraction and measured by UV absorbance on a Nanodrop 2000c. Using the deep immunoSEQ assay, multiplex PCR amplified TCR CDR3 regions from genomic DNA. For each cell subset, the extracted genomic DNA was distributed evenly across all wells of several immunoSEQ 96-well plates, and each plate served as one replicate. For sorted subsets, about 200 ng genomic DNA, equal to 30,000 or so T cell genomes, was loaded into each replicate PCR. Purified libraries were quantified with a Qubit 3.0 fluorometer, sized on a Bioanalyzer 2100, and re-quantified with the KAPA Library Quantification kit. A separate single-read 150-cycle Illumina NextSeq 550 flow cell was used to sequence each immunoSEQ 96-well plate. The original pipeline was this. Because only junctional sequences without quality scores were contained in the immunoSEQ output, filtering matching that applied to full-length reads could not be performed. Sequences were annotated with PyIR, a Python wrapper for IgBLAST v1.9, and V/J genes and CDR3 were assigned using IMGT germline references. Reads were removed for weak V/J assignments (E-value above 1e-6), missing CDR3, stop codons, out-of-frame junctions, or ambiguous translated residues. A V3J clonotype was defined by an identical inferred V gene, J gene, and CDR3 amino acid sequence. The percentage overlap between two repertoires was calculated by dividing the number of shared unique clonotypes by the size of the smaller repertoire. Repertoire richness was assessed with RTK rarefaction, the Chao1 estimator, and Recon v2.1 estimates of unobserved clonotypes. For all TCRbeta clonotypes obtained by the gDNA method from a few donors, generation probabilities were computed with OLGA. The clones in this table, taken by TCRdb from immuneACCESS, are in-frame only. Not every clone is retained; where verified, under half of the shortfall comes from an unresolved V gene, and the cause of the rest is unknown. V, J and clone size are taken as reported in that table, and D and trimming were inferred from the DNA itself. This sample is represented by approximately 620,000 clones; around 97% of them were singletons. The ten top clones hold around 0.06% of the sample.

Material: naive CD4+ T cells sorted from blood. The cell subset or site label of this sample denotes: CD45RA+ positively selected. The receptor was derived from a woman younger than 45 in good health. The chain uses TRBV13 and TRBJ2-7; matching of 6 bases hints at TRBD2 as the D gene. The DNA sequence is TGTGCCAGCAGCCCAATCACGGCTAGCGCGGTCTACGAGCAGTACTTC. Its protein is CASSPITASAVYEQYF. This CDR3, with the reference TRBV13 and TRBJ2-7 proteins standing in past its ends, gives the full variable domain AAGVIQSPRHLIKEKRETATLKCYPIPRHDTVYWYQQGPGQDPQFLISFYEKMQSDKGSIPDRFSAQQFSDYHSELNMSSLELGDSALYFCASSPITASAVYEQYFGPGTRLTVT.